The clone carrying this TCR beta chain was recorded only once. Its cognate antigen is unknown. At one of its ends the junction is not consistent with the germline gene, which may arise from a read error. This sample is drawn from a study of cytomegalovirus exposure and HLA in healthy donors. Study conclusions and caveats: Researchers reportedly found TCR beta sequences accurately predicted most subjects' HLA-A and HLA-B alleles. Three of the chains that were CMV-associated were confirmed in vitro to be specific for CMV antigens. An assumption of roughly uniform sequencing depth across donors underlay the presence/absence analyses.

This CDR3 comprises 9 residues. From germline, CDR1 is SEHNR and CDR2 FQNEAQ (reference sequence). Researchers ran the PCR with 60 Vbeta and 13 Jbeta primers. The repertoire was sequenced with immunoSEQ multiplex PCR; TCRdb's copy has only in-frame clones and lacks some. The sample holds over 70,000 clones, 77% seen once. Sampled while nominally healthy, donors likely had unrecorded immune exposures. Material: PBMCs. This receptor was identified in a man in his fifties or sixties in good health and CMV-seropositive. The chain links TRBV7-9 to TRBJ1-2; D gene unclear. The CDR3 region has the DNA TGTTCCAGCAGTTCCATTTACACCTTC. As protein: CSSSSIYTF.